A selection of T cell receptor beta chains follows, all from one sample in a study of blood T cell repertoires in COVID-19. Method: immunoSEQ multiplex PCR; TCRdb's copy keeps in-frame clones and lacks some. The table lists 160,000 or so clones, around four fifths of them singletons. Sequencing was carried out using PBMCs or T cells enriched from blood (not recorded which). These receptor sequences come from a woman between 50 and 59 years old who had recovered from COVID-19. Both conserved end residues are part of each CDR3. The D gene is left open where the match is weak. Some rows have no size entry. The others give once, few or many, or a class for an expanded clone.

size,D,J,V,CDR3,DNA
NA,TRBD1,TRBJ1-1,TRBV18,CASSTMTGSSAEAFF,TGTGCCAGCTCAACAATGACAGGGAGCAGCGCTGAAGCTTTCTTT
once,NA,TRBJ2-2,TRBV6-2/TRBV6-3,CASSYSLQGTNTGELFF,TGTGCCAGCAGTTACTCCCTACAGGGTACGAACACCGGGGAGCTGTTTTTT
NA,NA,TRBJ1-1,TRBV7-3,CASSLQGNTEAFF,TGTGCCAGCAGCTTACAGGGGAACACTGAAGCTTTCTTT
NA,NA,TRBJ2-7,TRBV11-3,CASSFTGTEQYF,TGTGCCAGCAGCTTTACAGGGACCGAGCAGTACTTC
NA,NA,TRBJ2-1,TRBV4-1,CASSQMVGSSEQFF,TGCGCCAGCAGCCAAATGGTCGGGAGCAGTGAGCAGTTCTTC
NA,NA,TRBJ2-7,TRBV4-1,CASSQGGGTYEQYF,TGCGCCAGCAGCCAAGGGGGCGGGACCTACGAGCAGTACTTC
NA,NA,TRBJ1-2,TRBV7-2,CASSKQVLNYGYTF,TGTGCCAGCAGCAAACAGGTCTTAAACTATGGCTACACCTTC
NA,TRBD2,TRBJ2-3,TRBV10-3,CAIRAGTSVTDTQYF,TGTGCCATCAGAGCCGGGACTAGCGTCACAGATACGCAGTATTTT
once,NA,TRBJ1-2,TRBV6-5,CASSYSRSGSNYGYTF,TGTGCCAGCAGTTACTCGAGATCGGGGAGTAACTATGGCTACACCTTC
NA,TRBD2,TRBJ2-3,TRBV9,CASSEGGGGAISLRSTDTQYF,TGTGCCAGCAGCGAAGGCGGCGGGGGGGCCATTTCACTACGGAGCACAGATACGCAGTATTTT
NA,NA,TRBJ2-5,TRBV27,CASSSGGAHGTQYF,TGTGCCAGCAGCTCTGGTGGGGCCCACGGGACCCAGTACTTC
NA,NA,TRBJ1-5,TRBV6-2/TRBV6-3,CASSYPPRAGNQPQHF,TGTGCCAGCAGTTACCCGCCCAGGGCGGGCAATCAGCCCCAGCATTTT
NA,TRBD1,TRBJ1-2,TRBV14,CASSQTRQGGYTF,TGTGCCAGCAGCCAAACCAGACAGGGGGGCTACACCTTC
NA,TRBD1,TRBJ1-2,TRBV27,CASSYGQGSYGYTF,TGTGCCAGCAGTTACGGACAGGGAAGCTATGGCTACACCTTC
NA,TRBD2,TRBJ2-2,TRBV19,CASTVLAGAGTGELFF,TGTGCCAGTACTGTACTAGCGGGAGCGGGCACCGGGGAGCTGTTTTTT
NA,NA,TRBJ1-1,TRBV4-2,CASKGVDPPNTEAFF,TGTGCCAGCAAGGGAGTAGATCCGCCGAACACTGAAGCTTTCTTT
once,TRBD1,TRBJ1-1,TRBV3-1/TRBV3-2,CASSQGDRGTEAFF,TGTGCCAGCAGCCAAGGGGACAGGGGCACTGAAGCTTTCTTT
few,TRBD2,TRBJ2-1,TRBV7-8,CASSLKRENYNEQFF,TGTGCCAGCAGCCTAAAGCGGGAGAACTACAATGAGCAGTTCTTC
NA,TRBD1,TRBJ1-6,TRBV4-3,CASSQGTGPSSPLHF,TGCGCCAGCAGCCAGGGGACAGGGCCTAGTTCACCCCTCCACTTT
NA,NA,TRBJ1-6,TRBV5-1,CASSLAEVYNSPLHF,TGCGCCAGCAGCTTGGCCGAGGTCTATAATTCACCCCTCCACTTT
once,NA,TRBJ1-5,TRBV19,CASSIQQLNQPQHF,TGTGCCAGTAGTATACAACAGCTCAATCAGCCCCAGCATTTT
NA,TRBD1,TRBJ1-1,TRBV19,CASILGRGRTEAFF,TGTGCCAGTATATTGGGCAGGGGGCGAACTGAAGCTTTCTTT
NA,NA,TRBJ2-7,TRBV2,CASSSDSGRKVHF,TGTGCCAGCAGTTCGGACAGCGGACGTAAGGTACACTTC
NA,TRBD1,TRBJ2-3,TRBV6-2/TRBV6-3,CASSYSSTGGPDTQYF,TGTGCCAGCAGTTACTCGAGTACAGGGGGACCAGATACGCAGTATTTT
NA,NA,TRBJ2-2,TRBV11-2,CASSLRVAAGELFF,TGTGCCAGCAGCCTCAGGGTAGCGGCCGGGGAGCTGTTTTTT
NA,NA,TRBJ1-3,TRBV28,CASSRGQRNTIYF,TGTGCCAGCAGTAGAGGGCAGCGAAACACCATATATTTT
NA,NA,TRBJ1-1,TRBV28,CASSFYTEAFF,TGTGCCAGCAGTTTTTATACTGAAGCTTTCTTT
NA,TRBD1,TRBJ1-1,TRBV6-5,CASSLTGVANTEAFF,TGTGCCAGCAGTCTGACAGGGGTGGCGAACACTGAAGCTTTCTTT
NA,NA,TRBJ1-1,TRBV3-1/TRBV3-2,CASSQPGTGAFF,TGTGCCAGCAGCCAACCCGGGACTGGGGCTTTCTTT
NA,NA,TRBJ1-3,TRBV28,CASSLARHSGNTIYF,TGTGCCAGCAGTTTGGCCAGGCACTCTGGAAACACCATATATTTT
NA,NA,TRBJ1-1,TRBV11-3,CASSPLTEAFF,TGTGCCAGCAGCCCCCTTACTGAAGCTTTCTTT
NA,TRBD2,TRBJ2-7,TRBV19,CASSSQREPYEQYF,TGTGCCAGTAGTAGCCAGCGGGAGCCCTACGAGCAGTACTTC
NA,TRBD1,TRBJ2-3,TRBV5-8,CASSPGTGGTSTDTQYF,TGTGCCAGCAGCCCTGGGACAGGGGGGACTAGCACAGATACGCAGTATTTT
NA,NA,TRBJ2-4,TRBV7-9,CASSLGPGVENIQYF,TGTGCCAGCAGCTTAGGTCCGGGAGTTGAAAACATTCAGTACTTC
NA,NA,TRBJ2-7,TRBV7-2,CASSFSQGPYEQYF,TGTGCCAGCAGCTTTAGCCAGGGTCCCTACGAGCAGTACTTC
NA,NA,TRBJ2-3,TRBV7-9,CASSLEAAPDTQYF,TGTGCCAGCAGCTTAGAAGCGGCCCCAGATACGCAGTATTTT
few,NA,TRBJ2-7,TRBV5-6,CASSPGPGEQYF,TGTGCCAGCAGCCCTGGTCCGGGCGAGCAGTACTTC
once,NA,TRBJ1-2,TRBV4-3,CASSQSLGRHGYTF,TGCGCCAGCAGCCAATCTCTCGGGAGACATGGCTACACCTTC